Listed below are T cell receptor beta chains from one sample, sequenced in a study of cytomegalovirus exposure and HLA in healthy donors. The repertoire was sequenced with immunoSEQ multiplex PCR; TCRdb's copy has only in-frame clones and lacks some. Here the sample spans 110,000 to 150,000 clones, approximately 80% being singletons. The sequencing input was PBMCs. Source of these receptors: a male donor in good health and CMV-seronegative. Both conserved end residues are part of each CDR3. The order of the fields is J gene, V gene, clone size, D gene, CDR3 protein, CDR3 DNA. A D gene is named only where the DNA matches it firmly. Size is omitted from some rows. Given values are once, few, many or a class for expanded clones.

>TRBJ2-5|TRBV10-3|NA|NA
CAISAHGGVETQYF
TGTGCCATCAGTGCCCATGGAGGGGTTGAGACCCAGTACTTC
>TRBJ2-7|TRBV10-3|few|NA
CAISAGIHEQYF
TGTGCCATCAGTGCGGGGATTCACGAGCAGTACTTC
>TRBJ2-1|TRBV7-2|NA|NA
CASSSGHEYEQFF
TGTGCCAGCAGCTCCGGTCACGAATATGAGCAGTTCTTC
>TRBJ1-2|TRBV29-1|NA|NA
CSADESGGYTF
TGCAGCGCTGACGAGAGCGGTGGCTACACCTTC
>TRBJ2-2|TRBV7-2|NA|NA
CASSSPQANTGELFF
TGTGCCAGCAGCTCCCCTCAGGCAAACACCGGGGAGCTGTTTTTT
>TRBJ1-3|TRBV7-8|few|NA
CASSTVLTGSLGNTIYF
TGTGCCAGCAGCACCGTACTAACAGGGAGTCTTGGAAACACCATATATTTT
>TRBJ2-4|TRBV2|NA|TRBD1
CASKTGDGIQYF
TGTGCCTCAAAAACAGGGGACGGTATTCAGTACTTC
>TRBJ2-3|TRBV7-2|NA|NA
CASSLENFRGTDTQYF
TGTGCCAGCAGCTTGGAAAACTTCAGGGGCACAGATACGCAGTATTTT
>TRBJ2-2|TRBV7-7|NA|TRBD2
CASSPSGGIGGELFF
TGTGCTAGCAGCCCTAGCGGGGGGATCGGCGGGGAGCTGTTTTTT
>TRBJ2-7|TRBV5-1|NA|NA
CASSLVAGAYEQYF
TGCGCCAGCAGCTTGGTTGCAGGGGCCTACGAGCAGTACTTC
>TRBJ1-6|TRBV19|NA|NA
CASSIGTENSPLHF
TGTGCCAGTAGTATAGGGACAGAGAATTCACCCCTCCACTTT
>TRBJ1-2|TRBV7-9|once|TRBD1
CSSTQTGGEHYGYTF
TGTTCCAGCACCCAGACAGGGGGAGAGCACTATGGCTACACCTTC
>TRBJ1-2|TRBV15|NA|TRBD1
CATSRGSSAGGRNGYTF
TGTGCCACCAGCAGAGGCTCCAGCGCAGGGGGGCGAAATGGCTACACCTTC
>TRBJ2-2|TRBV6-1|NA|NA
CASSENKGGDTGELFF
TGTGCCAGCAGTGAAAATAAGGGGGGGGACACCGGGGAGCTGTTTTTT
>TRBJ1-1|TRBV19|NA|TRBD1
CASSITETGFSAFF
TGTGCCAGTAGTATTACCGAGACAGGGTTTTCAGCTTTCTTT
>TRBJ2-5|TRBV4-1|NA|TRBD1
CASSRTGDTAYQETQYF
TGCGCCAGCAGCCGGACAGGCGACACCGCGTACCAAGAGACCCAGTACTTC
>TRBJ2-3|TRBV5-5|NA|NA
CASSQLGTSTDTQYF
TGTGCCAGCAGCCAACTAGGAACTAGCACAGATACGCAGTATTTT
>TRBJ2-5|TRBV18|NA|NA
CASSPRGETQYF
TGTGCCAGCTCACCAAGGGGTGAGACCCAGTACTTC
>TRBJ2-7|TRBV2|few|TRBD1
CARGQGVHEQYF
TGTGCCAGAGGACAGGGGGTCCACGAGCAGTACTTC
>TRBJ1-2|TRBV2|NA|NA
CASKVQGTNYGYTF
TGTGCCAGCAAAGTACAGGGAACTAACTATGGCTACACCTTC
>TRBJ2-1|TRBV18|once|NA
CASSQNEEFSYNEQFF
TGTGCCAGCTCCCAAAACGAGGAATTCTCCTACAATGAGCAGTTCTTC
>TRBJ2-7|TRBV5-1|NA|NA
CASSLAGQGSYEQYF
TGCGCCAGCAGCTTGGCCGGGCAGGGAAGCTACGAGCAGTACTTC
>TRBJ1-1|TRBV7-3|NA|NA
CASSLVSGVNTEAFF
TGTGCCAGCAGCTTAGTGTCGGGGGTGAACACTGAAGCTTTCTTT
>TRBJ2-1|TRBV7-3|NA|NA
CASSLGPSSYNEQFF
TGTGCCAGCAGCTTAGGGCCGAGCTCCTACAATGAGCAGTTCTTC
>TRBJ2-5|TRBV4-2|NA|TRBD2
CASSRQNWAGGGEQYF
TGTGCCAGCAGCCGCCAGAATTGGGCGGGAGGGGGTGAGCAGTACTTC
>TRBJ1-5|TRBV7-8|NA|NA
CASSLSWVGKNQPQHF
TGTGCCAGCAGCTTATCTTGGGTCGGGAAGAATCAGCCCCAGCATTTT
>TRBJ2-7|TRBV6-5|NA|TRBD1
CASSYGQGNYEQYF
TGTGCCAGCAGTTACGGACAGGGCAACTACGAGCAGTACTTC
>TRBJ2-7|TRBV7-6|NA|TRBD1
CASSLTTGQLGYEQYF
TGTGCCAGCAGCTTAACAACGGGACAGCTCGGCTACGAGCAGTACTTC
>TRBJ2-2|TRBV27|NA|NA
CASRFGGTGELFF
TGTGCCAGCAGATTCGGGGGTACCGGGGAGCTGTTTTTT
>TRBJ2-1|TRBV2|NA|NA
CASSDRGKSYNEQFF
TGTGCCAGCAGTGACAGGGGCAAATCCTACAATGAGCAGTTCTTC
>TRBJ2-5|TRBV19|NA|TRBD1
CASSIGTGGMETQYF
TGTGCCAGTAGTATCGGGACAGGGGGAATGGAGACCCAGTACTTC
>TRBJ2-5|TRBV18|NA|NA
CASSPISQETQYF
TGTGCCAGCTCACCCATCAGCCAAGAGACCCAGTACTTC
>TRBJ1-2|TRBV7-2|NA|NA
CASSDTPGFGYTF
TGTGCCAGCAGCGATACGCCGGGGTTTGGCTACACCTTC
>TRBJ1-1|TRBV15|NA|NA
CATSRGGLLGEAFF
TGTGCCACCAGCAGAGGGGGCCTCCTAGGGGAAGCTTTCTTT
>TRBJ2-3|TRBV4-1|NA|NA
CASRRAKYDDTQYF
TGCGCCAGCAGGCGGGCCAAATACGACGATACGCAGTATTTT
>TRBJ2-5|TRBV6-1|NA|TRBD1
CASRDRGSETQYF
TGTGCCAGCAGAGACAGGGGGTCAGAGACCCAGTACTTC
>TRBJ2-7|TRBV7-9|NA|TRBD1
CASSLSQGQLEKVF
TGTGCCAGCAGCCTTAGCCAGGGACAGCTAGAAAAGGTGTTC
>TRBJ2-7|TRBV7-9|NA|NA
CSSSLGLEQYF
TGTTCCAGCAGCCTAGGACTAGAGCAGTACTTC
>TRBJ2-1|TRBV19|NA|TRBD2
CASSPSSGSMYEQFF
TGTGCCAGTAGTCCATCTAGCGGGAGCATGTATGAGCAGTTCTTC
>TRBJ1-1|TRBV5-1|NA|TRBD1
CASSEGQGEAFF
TGCGCCAGCAGCGAGGGACAGGGTGAAGCTTTCTTT
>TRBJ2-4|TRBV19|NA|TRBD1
CASIQGAKNIQYF
TGTGCCAGCATACAGGGGGCCAAAAACATTCAGTACTTC